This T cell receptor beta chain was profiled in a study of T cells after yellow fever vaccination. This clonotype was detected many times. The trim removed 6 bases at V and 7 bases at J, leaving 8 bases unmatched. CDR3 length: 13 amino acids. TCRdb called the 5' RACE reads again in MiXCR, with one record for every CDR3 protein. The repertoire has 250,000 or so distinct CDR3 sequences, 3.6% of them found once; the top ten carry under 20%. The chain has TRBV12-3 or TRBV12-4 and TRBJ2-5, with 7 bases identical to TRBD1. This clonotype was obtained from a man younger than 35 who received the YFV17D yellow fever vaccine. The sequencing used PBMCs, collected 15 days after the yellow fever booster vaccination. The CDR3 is CASSPRTGGTQYF. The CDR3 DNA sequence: TGTGCCAGCAGCCCCCGGACAGGCGGGACCCAGTACTTC.